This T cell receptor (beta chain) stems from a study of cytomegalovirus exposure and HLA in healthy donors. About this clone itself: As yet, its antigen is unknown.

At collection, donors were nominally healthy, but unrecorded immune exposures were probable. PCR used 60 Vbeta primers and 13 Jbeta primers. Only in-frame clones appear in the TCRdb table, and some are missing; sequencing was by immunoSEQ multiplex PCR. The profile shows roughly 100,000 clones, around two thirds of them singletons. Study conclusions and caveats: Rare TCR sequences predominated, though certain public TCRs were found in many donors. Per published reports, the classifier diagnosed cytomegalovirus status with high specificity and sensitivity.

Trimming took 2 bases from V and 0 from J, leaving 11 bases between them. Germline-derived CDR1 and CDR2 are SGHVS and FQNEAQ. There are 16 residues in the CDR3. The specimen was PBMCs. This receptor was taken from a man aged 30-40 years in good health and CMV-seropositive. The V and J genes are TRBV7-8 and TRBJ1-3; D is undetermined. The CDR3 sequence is CASSLRTQSSGNTIYF. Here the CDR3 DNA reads TGTGCCAGCAGCTTAAGGACTCAATCCTCTGGAAACACCATATATTTT.